These T cell receptor beta chains were read from a single sample in a study of beta chain features in type 1 diabetes. TCRdb's copy holds only in-frame clones and misses some; the assay was immunoSEQ multiplex PCR. The sample lists about 150,000 clones, roughly 10% seen once, with about 0.75% in the top ten. The sequenced material came from central memory CD4+ T cells from blood. The receptors were gathered from a woman in her 30s with type 1 diabetes. CDR3s include the opening cysteine and the closing phenylalanine or tryptophan. The D gene is left open where the match is weak. For some rows the clone size is stated as once, few or many, or as a class when expanded; others skip it.

CDR3: CASSSLNSNQPQHF
DNA: TGTGCCAGCAGCTCCTTAAATAGCAATCAGCCCCAGCATTTT
D: -
V: TRBV7-9
J: TRBJ1-5
size: -

CDR3: CASSRDTYSGNTIYF
DNA: TGTGCCAGCAGCCGGGACACTTACTCTGGAAACACCATATATTTT
D: -
V: TRBV25-1
J: TRBJ1-3
size: -

CDR3: CASSVMSVAGELFF
DNA: TGTGCCAGCAGCGTAATGTCTGTTGCCGGGGAGCTGTTTTTT
D: -
V: TRBV9
J: TRBJ2-2
size: -

CDR3: CASSSGLAGTQETQYF
DNA: TGCGCCAGCAGCTCTGGACTAGCGGGGACTCAAGAGACCCAGTACTTC
D: TRBD2
V: TRBV5-1
J: TRBJ2-5
size: -

CDR3: CSVGEGSVGYGYTF
DNA: TGCAGCGTTGGGGAGGGTTCAGTAGGCTATGGCTACACCTTC
D: -
V: TRBV29-1
J: TRBJ1-2
size: -

CDR3: CASSLGLGGTDTQYF
DNA: TGTGCCAGCAGCTTAGGACTTGGTGGAACAGATACGCAGTATTTT
D: -
V: TRBV7-3
J: TRBJ2-3
size: -

CDR3: CASSPRQGKGNTIYF
DNA: TGTGCCAGCAGTCCCCGACAGGGGAAGGGAAACACCATATATTTT
D: TRBD1
V: TRBV27
J: TRBJ1-3
size: -

CDR3: CASSDGTSGRIGVSNEQFF
DNA: TGTGCCAGCAGCGACGGGACTAGCGGGAGAATCGGTGTGTCCAATGAGCAGTTCTTC
D: TRBD2
V: TRBV7-8
J: TRBJ2-1
size: few

CDR3: CASSDQSGAFYGYTF
DNA: TGCGCCAGCAGTGACCAGTCAGGGGCCTTCTATGGCTACACCTTC
D: -
V: TRBV10-2
J: TRBJ1-2
size: -

CDR3: CACTLGYGTQYF
DNA: TGTGCCTGCACTCTAGGCTATGGGACCCAGTACTTC
D: -
V: TRBV30
J: TRBJ2-5
size: few

CDR3: CASSLGRTLGNEQFF
DNA: TGTGCCAGCAGCTTAGGGCGGACTTTGGGTAATGAGCAGTTCTTC
D: -
V: TRBV7-9
J: TRBJ2-1
size: -

CDR3: CASSLYNGYTF
DNA: TGTGCCAGCAGCTTGTACAACGGCTACACCTTC
D: -
V: TRBV5-6
J: TRBJ1-2
size: few

CDR3: CSVYLPGQGGNGYTF
DNA: TGCAGCGTTTACTTACCGGGACAGGGAGGAAATGGCTACACCTTC
D: TRBD1
V: TRBV29-1
J: TRBJ1-2
size: few

CDR3: CASSERLRAFF
DNA: TGTGCCAGCAGTGAACGGCTGCGGGCTTTCTTT
D: -
V: TRBV6-1
J: TRBJ1-1
size: -